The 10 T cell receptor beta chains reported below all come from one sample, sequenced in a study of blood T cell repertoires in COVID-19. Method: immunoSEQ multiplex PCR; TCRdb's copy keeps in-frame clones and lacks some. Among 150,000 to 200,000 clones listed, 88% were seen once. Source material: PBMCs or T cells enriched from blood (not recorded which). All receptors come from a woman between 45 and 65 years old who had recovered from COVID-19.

This chain's CDR3 is CASSRLGGDTQYF. In DNA, the CDR3 is TGTGCCAGCAGTCGACTGGGAGGAGATACGCAGTATTTT. This chain connects TRBV7-3 to TRBJ2-3, with D tentatively TRBD2 (6 bases). This CDR3 has 13 residues. Germline V gene sequence: CDR1 SGHTA, CDR2 FQGTGA. The V end was cut by 6 bases, the J end by 5 bases, with 12 bases between.

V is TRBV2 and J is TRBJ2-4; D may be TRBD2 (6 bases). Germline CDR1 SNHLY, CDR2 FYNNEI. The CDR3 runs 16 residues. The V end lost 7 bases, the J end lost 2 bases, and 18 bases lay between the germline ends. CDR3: CASTKEGPGTKNIQYF. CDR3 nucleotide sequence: TGTGCCAGCACTAAGGAGGGACCGGGGACCAAAAACATTCAGTACTTC.

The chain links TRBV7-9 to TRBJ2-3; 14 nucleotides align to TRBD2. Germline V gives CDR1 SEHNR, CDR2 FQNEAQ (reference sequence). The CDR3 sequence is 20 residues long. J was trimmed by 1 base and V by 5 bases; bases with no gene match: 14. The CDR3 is CASSTSGLAGANPRTDTQYF. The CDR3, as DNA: TGTGCCAGCAGCACTTCGGGACTAGCGGGGGCCAATCCCCGCACAGATACGCAGTATTTT.

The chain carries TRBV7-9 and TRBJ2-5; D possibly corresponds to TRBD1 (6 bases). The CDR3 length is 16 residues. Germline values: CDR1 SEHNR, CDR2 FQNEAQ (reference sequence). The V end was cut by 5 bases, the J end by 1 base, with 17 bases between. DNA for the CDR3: TGTGCCAGCAGCAAGGGGCAGGGGAGAATCCAAGAGACCCAGTACTTC. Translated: CASSKGQGRIQETQYF.

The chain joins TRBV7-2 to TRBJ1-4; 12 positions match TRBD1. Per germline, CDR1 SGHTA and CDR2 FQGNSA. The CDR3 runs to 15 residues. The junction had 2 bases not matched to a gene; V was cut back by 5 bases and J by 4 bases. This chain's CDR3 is CASSGDRGRNEKLFF. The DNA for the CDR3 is TGTGCCAGCAGCGGGGACAGGGGGCGTAATGAAAAACTGTTTTTT.

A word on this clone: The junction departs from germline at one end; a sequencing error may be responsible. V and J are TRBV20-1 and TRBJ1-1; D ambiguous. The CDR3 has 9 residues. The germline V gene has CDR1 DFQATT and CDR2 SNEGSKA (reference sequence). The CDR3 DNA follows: TGCAGTGCTAACAGTGAAGCTTTCTTT. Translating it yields CSANSEAFF.

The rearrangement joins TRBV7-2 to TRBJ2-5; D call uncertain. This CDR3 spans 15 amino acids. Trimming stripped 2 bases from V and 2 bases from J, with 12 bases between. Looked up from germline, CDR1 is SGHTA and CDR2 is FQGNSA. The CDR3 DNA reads TGTGCCAGCAGCTTAAGTCCGACTGCACAAGAGACCCAGTACTTC. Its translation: CASSLSPTAQETQYF.

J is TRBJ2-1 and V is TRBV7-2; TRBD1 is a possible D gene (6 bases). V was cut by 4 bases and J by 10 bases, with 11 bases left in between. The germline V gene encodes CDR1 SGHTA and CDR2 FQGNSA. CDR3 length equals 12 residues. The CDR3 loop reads CASSSGTREQFF. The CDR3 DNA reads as TGTGCCAGCAGCTCGGGGACAAGAGAGCAGTTCTTC. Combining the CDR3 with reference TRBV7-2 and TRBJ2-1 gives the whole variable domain GAGVSQSPSNKVTEKGKDVELRCDPISGHTALYWYRQSLGQGLEFLIYFQGNSAPDKSGLPSDRFSAERTGGSVSTLTIQRTQQEDSAVYLCASSSGTREQFFGPGTRLTVL.

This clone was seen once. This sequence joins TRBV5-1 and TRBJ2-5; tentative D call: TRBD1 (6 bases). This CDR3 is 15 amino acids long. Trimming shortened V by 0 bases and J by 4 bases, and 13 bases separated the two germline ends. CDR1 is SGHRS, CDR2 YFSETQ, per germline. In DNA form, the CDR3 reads TGCGCCAGCAGCTTGGATACAGGGAGTCGAGAGACCCAGTACTTC. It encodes CASSLDTGSRETQYF.

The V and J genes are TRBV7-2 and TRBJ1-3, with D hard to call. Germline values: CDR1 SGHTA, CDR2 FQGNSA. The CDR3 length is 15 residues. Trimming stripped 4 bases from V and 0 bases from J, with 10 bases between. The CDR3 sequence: CASSSPRSSGNTIYF. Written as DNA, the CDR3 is TGTGCCAGCAGCTCTCCGCGGAGCTCTGGAAACACCATATATTTT.